One T cell receptor (beta chain) is described in this entry. No antigen is known for it. The data derive from a study of Ad26.COV2.S vaccination and SARS-CoV-2 variants. Across the whole study: Enrolled in COV1001, the donor was in the Ad26.COV2.S trial arm, which received the vaccine. Into the muscle, Ad26.COV2.S was dosed once or twice, 56 days apart.

Repertoires were generated with immunoSEQ multiplex PCR, while TCRdb's copy carries only in-frame clones and drops some. Of around 320,000 clones listed, over 75% are singletons. Regarding treatment: about 20 received Ad26.COV2.S at low or high dose, single or two shots; about 5 received placebo; per-sample allocation not given. The study sampled participants on day 63 after the first vaccine or placebo injection. Ad26.COV2.S expressed prefusion-stabilized spike from the original Wuhan strain. Study-level results: The authors reported substantial breadth in spike-specific CD8+ and CD4+ T cell responses after vaccination.

The V gene's germline CDR1 is MNHEY and CDR2 SVGAGI. V gave up 6 bases and J gave up 5 bases; unmatched junction bases: 7. The CDR3 length is 14 residues. The sample consisted of peripheral blood, taken in a trial of Ad26.COV2.S vaccine versus placebo. This clonotype originated in a person between 18 and 65 years old who received the Ad26.COV2.S COVID-19 vaccine or a placebo. The rearrangement links TRBV6-5 to TRBJ1-5; 7 positions agree with TRBD1. Written as DNA, the CDR3 is TGTGCCAGCAGCGACAGGGCGGGGGATCAGCCCCAGCATTTT. This gives the protein CASSDRAGDQPQHF.